A single sample is the source of the 14 T cell receptor beta chains below, sequenced in a study of a mutant IDH1 vaccine in newly diagnosed glioma. Using immunoSEQ multiplex PCR, the repertoire was profiled, and TCRdb retains in-frame clones only, with some absent. The sample includes more than 80,000 clones, roughly four fifths of them seen just once. As to time point: baseline, week 1 (first vaccination visit). Treatment indicated: pre-vaccination baseline after standard-of-care therapy. The source was PBMCs, collected from a glioma patient treated with radiotherapy, temozolomide or both. These receptors came from a woman between 45 and 65 years old with glioma.

This clone was found once. The chain has TRBV6-6 and TRBJ2-5, with 7 bases fitting TRBD1. Germline loops: CDR1 MNHNY, CDR2 SVGAGI (reference sequence). There are 13 residues in the CDR3. The J segment lost 5 bases and the V segment lost 10 bases, leaving 10 bases of the junction unmatched. CDR3 in DNA: TGTGCCACCAATACCAGGGGGTTTGAGACCCAGTACTTC. This translates into CATNTRGFETQYF.

The chain links TRBV7-3 to TRBJ2-3; D possibly corresponds to TRBD2 (6 bases). The CDR3 covers 13 residues. Germline CDR1 and CDR2: SGHTA and FQGTGA. The V gene lost 1 base and the J gene lost 9 bases, with 11 bases spanning the gap. CDR3 coding DNA: TGTGCCAGCAGCTTAAGTTTCAGCGGGACGCAGTATTTT. It is translated as CASSLSFSGTQYF.

The V call is TRBV6-6, the J call TRBJ2-1; D call uncertain. The germline V and J ends were trimmed by 2 bases and 7 bases, with 9 bases remaining between them. The germline V gene has CDR1 MNHNY and CDR2 SVGAGI (reference sequence). The CDR3 totals 13 residues. CDR3 DNA: TGTGCCAGCAGTTACGTTGCATTTAATGAGCAGTTCTTC. Translating gives CASSYVAFNEQFF.

The genes are TRBV5-4 and TRBJ1-2; 8 bases line up with TRBD1. The CDR3 has 12 residues. CDR1 is SGHNT and CDR2 is YYREEE in the germline V gene (reference sequence). The ends lost 0 bases at V and 11 bases at J; junction bases unmatched: 3. The CDR3 protein is CASSLDDRGYTF. The CDR3 DNA sequence: TGTGCCAGCAGCTTGGATGACAGGGGATACACCTTC.

The chain couples TRBV6-6 to TRBJ1-1, with unresolved D. The germline V gene has CDR1 MNHNY and CDR2 SVGAGI (reference sequence). Trimming cost V 4 bases and J 1 base, with 7 bases left between them. The length of the CDR3 is 13 residues. The CDR3 protein is CASSSPGNTEAFF. CDR3 nucleotides: TGTGCCAGCAGTTCCCCCGGGAACACTGAAGCTTTCTTT.

The chain joins TRBV9 to TRBJ1-2; D possibly corresponds to TRBD1 (5 bases). Trimming stripped 8 bases from V and 8 bases from J, with 16 bases between. The CDR3 is 12 residues long. Germline CDR1 is SGDLS and CDR2 is YYNGEE. DNA for the CDR3: TGTGCCAGTTCGACAGAAGGAGGGGGCTACACCTTC. It is translated as CASSTEGGGYTF.

A few counts support this clone. The chain employs TRBV14 and TRBJ1-1; 8 bases fit TRBD1. This CDR3 comprises 13 residues. Per the germline V gene, CDR1 is SGHDN and CDR2 is FVKESK. Germline trimming cut 4 bases from V and 5 bases from J; bases unmatched to any gene: 3. CDR3 nucleotide sequence: TGTGCCAGCAGCCGACAGGGGAAGACTGAAGCTTTCTTT. Residues: CASSRQGKTEAFF.

This clone has just a few counts. The chain combines TRBV19 with TRBJ2-2; D gene unclear. Germline loops: CDR1 LNHDA, CDR2 SQIVND (reference sequence). The ends were cut back, 5 bases at V and 3 bases at J, with 10 bases in the middle. The CDR3 loop spans 14 amino acids. The CDR3 is CASSRASDTGELFF. DNA of the CDR3: TGTGCCAGTAGTCGAGCTTCCGACACCGGGGAGCTGTTTTTT. The full variable domain, with the rest looked up from reference TRBV19 and TRBJ2-2, is DGGITQSPKYLFRKEGQNVTLSCEQNLNHDAMYWYRQDPGQGLRLIYYSQIVNDFQKGDIAEGYSVSREKKESFPLTVTSAQKNPTAFYLCASSRASDTGELFFGEGSRLTVL.

The chain joins TRBV6-4 to TRBJ1-6; tentatively, D is TRBD1 (5 bases). The CDR3 runs to 14 residues. Trimming removed 8 bases at V and 8 bases at J, with 16 bases between. The germline CDR1 and CDR2 sequences are MRHNA and SNTAGT. In DNA form, the CDR3 reads TGTGCCAGCGGTCTGACAGACGAGGATTCACCCCTCCACTTT. This translates into CASGLTDEDSPLHF.

This chain links TRBV19 with TRBJ1-5; D call uncertain. Germline values: CDR1 LNHDA, CDR2 SQIVND (reference sequence). CDR3 size: 16 residues. V dropped 9 bases and J dropped 0 bases, with 18 bases sitting between them. The chain's CDR3 is CASITDGRYSNQPQHF. Written as DNA, the CDR3 is TGTGCCAGCATCACGGACGGGCGATATAGCAATCAGCCCCAGCATTTT.

The chain joins TRBV7-6 to TRBJ2-7, with D perhaps given as TRBD1 or TRBD2 (5 bases each). Trimming shortened V by 5 bases and J by 2 bases, and 10 bases separated the two germline ends. Germline CDR1 reads SGHVS; CDR2 reads FNYEAQ. The CDR3 is 13 residues long. The CDR3 sequence: CASSQGRTYEQYF. CDR3 DNA: TGTGCCAGCAGCCAGGGACGGACCTACGAGCAGTACTTC.

V and J are TRBV18 and TRBJ2-7, with a weak D call TRBD2 (6 bases). Trimming removed 4 bases at V and 3 bases at J, with 16 bases between. Germline V CDR1 and CDR2: KGHSH, LQKENI. CDR3 size: 15 residues. This CDR3 is CASSLSGGEHYEQYF. The CDR3 DNA reads as TGTGCCAGCTCACTATCCGGGGGAGAACACTACGAGCAGTACTTC.

This rearrangement joins TRBV28 to TRBJ2-7, with D possibly TRBD1 on 6 matching bases. Trimming shortened V by 6 bases and J by 13 bases, and 16 bases separated the two germline ends. Germline CDR1 MDHEN, CDR2 SYDVKM. The CDR3 length is 11 residues. CDR3 nucleotides: TGTGCCAGCAGACAGACAGGCCTCGAATACTTC. Protein sequence: CASRQTGLEYF.

The genes are TRBV7-9 and TRBJ1-2; D is unresolved. CDR3 length: 16 residues. Trimming pared 1 base from V and 0 bases from J, leaving 12 bases between. CDR1 SEHNR and CDR2 FQNEAQ come from the germline V gene (reference sequence). CDR3 bases: TGTGCCAGCAGCTTAGGGTGGGCAGACTCTAACTATGGCTACACCTTC. This sequence encodes CASSLGWADSNYGYTF.